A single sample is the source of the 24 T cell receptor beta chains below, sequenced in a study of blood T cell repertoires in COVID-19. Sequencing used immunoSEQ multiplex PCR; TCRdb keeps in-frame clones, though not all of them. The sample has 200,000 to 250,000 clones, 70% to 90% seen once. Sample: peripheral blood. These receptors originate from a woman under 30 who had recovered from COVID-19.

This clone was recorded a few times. CDR3 in DNA: TGTGCCAGCAGTAAGGGGTGGGTCACTTATGGCTACACCTTC. It encodes CASSKGWVTYGYTF. V is TRBV6-5 and J is TRBJ1-2, with D maybe TRBD1 (5 bases). V lost 5 bases to trimming and J lost 5 bases, with 15 bases between them. The CDR3 extends over 14 amino acids. Germline V gene sequence: CDR1 MNHEY, CDR2 SVGAGI.

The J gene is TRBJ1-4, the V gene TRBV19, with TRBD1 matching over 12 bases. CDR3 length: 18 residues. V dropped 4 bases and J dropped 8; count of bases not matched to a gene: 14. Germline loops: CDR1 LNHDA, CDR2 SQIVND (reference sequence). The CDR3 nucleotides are TGTGCCAGTAGTAGGACGGGACAGGGGGCCGTGGACGACGAAAAACTGTTTTTT. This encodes CASSRTGQGAVDDEKLFF.

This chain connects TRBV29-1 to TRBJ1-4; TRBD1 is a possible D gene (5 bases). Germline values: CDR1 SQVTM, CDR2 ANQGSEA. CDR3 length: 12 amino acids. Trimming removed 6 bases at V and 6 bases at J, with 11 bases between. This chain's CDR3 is CSVRQSYEKLFF. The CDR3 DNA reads TGCAGCGTGAGACAGAGTTATGAAAAACTGTTTTTT.

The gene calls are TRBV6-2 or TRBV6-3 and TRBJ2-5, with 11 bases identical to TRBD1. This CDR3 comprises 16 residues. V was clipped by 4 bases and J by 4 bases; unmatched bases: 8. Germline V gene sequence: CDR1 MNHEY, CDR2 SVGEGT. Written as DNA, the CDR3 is TGTGCCAGCAGTTTGCGGGACAGGGGGTTACGAGAGACCCAGTACTTC. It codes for CASSLRDRGLRETQYF.

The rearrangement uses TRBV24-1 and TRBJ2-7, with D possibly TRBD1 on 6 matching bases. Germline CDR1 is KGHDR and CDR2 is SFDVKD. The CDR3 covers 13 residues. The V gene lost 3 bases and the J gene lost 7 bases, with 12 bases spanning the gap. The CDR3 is CATSDRTALEQYF. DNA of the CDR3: TGTGCCACCAGTGATCGGACAGCTTTAGAGCAGTACTTC.

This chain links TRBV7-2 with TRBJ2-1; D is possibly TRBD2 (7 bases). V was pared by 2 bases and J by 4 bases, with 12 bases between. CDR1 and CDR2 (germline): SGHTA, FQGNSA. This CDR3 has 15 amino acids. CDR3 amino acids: CASSLKQGGYNEQFF. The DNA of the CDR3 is TGTGCCAGCAGCTTAAAACAGGGAGGGTACAATGAGCAGTTCTTC.

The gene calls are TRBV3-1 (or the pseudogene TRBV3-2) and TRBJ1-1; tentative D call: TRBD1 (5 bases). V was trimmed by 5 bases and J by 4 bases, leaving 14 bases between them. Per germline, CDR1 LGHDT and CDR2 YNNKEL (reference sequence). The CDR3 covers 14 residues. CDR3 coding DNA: TGTGCCAGCAGCTTCACCCAGGGAGGCACTGAAGCTTTCTTT. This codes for CASSFTQGGTEAFF.

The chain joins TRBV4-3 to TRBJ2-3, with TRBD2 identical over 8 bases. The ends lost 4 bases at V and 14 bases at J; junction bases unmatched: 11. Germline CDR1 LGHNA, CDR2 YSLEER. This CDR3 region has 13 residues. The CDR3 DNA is TGCGCCAGCAGCCGGACGGGAGGGGGGAAACTGTATTTT. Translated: CASSRTGGGKLYF.

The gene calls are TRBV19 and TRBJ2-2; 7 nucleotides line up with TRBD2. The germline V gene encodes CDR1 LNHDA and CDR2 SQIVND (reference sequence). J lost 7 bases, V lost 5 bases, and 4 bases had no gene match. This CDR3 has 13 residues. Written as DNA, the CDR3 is TGTGCCAGTAGTTCCCGCGGGAGCGGGGAGCTGTTTTTT. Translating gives CASSSRGSGELFF.

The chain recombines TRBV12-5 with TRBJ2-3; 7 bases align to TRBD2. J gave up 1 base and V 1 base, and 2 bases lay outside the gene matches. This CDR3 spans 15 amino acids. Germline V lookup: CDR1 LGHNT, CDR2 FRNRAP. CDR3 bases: TGTGCTAGTGGTTTGGGGGGACTACGCACAGATACGCAGTATTTT. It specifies CASGLGGLRTDTQYF.

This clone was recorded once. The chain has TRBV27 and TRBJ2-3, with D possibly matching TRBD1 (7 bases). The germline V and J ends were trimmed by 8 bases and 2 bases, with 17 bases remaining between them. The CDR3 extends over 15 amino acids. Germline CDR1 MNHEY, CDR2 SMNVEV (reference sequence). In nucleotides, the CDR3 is TGTGCCAGCCAGGGGGGCGGGCAATCCACAGATACGCAGTATTTT. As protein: CASQGGGQSTDTQYF.

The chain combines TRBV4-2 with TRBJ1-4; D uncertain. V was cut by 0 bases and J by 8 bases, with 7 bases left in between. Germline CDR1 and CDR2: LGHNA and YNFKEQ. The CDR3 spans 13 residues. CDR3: CASSQDLREKLFF. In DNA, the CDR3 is TGTGCCAGCAGCCAAGATCTGAGGGAAAAACTGTTTTTT.

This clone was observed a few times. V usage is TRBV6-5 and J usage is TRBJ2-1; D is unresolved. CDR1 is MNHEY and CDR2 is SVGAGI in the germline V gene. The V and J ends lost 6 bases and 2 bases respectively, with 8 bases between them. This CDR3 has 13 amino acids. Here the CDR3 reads CASRKDTYNEQFF. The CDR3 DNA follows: TGTGCCAGCAGAAAAGACACCTACAATGAGCAGTTCTTC.

In DNA, the CDR3 is TGCGCCAGCCGGTCGGGAGGGCTAGCAACCTACGAGCAGTACTTC. Amino acids: CASRSGGLATYEQYF. V gene TRBV5-1 combines with J gene TRBJ2-7, with 8 bases that match TRBD2. This CDR3 spans 15 amino acids. J was trimmed by 2 bases and V by 7 bases; bases with no gene match: 11. Per the germline V gene, CDR1 is SGHRS and CDR2 is YFSETQ.

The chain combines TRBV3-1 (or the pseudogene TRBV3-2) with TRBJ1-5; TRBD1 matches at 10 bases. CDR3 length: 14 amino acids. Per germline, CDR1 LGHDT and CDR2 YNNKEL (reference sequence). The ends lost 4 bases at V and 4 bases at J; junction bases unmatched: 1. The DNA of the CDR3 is TGTGCCAGCAGCCGGGGACAGGGGAATCAGCCCCAGCATTTT. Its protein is CASSRGQGNQPQHF.

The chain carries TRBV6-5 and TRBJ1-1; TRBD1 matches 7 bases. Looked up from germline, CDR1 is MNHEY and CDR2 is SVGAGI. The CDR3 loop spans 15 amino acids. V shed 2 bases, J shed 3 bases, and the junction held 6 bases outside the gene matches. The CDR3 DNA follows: TGTGCCAGCAGTTACGTCCCGACAGGGTACACTGAAGCTTTCTTT. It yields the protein CASSYVPTGYTEAFF.

The CDR3 coding sequence is TGCGCCAGCAGCTTCACTAGCGGCTCCTACAATGAGCAGTTCTTC. It is translated as CASSFTSGSYNEQFF. The V and J genes are TRBV5-1 and TRBJ2-1; 8 positions match TRBD2. Germline values: CDR1 SGHRS, CDR2 YFSETQ. This CDR3 comprises 15 residues. The trim removed 2 bases at V and 0 bases at J, leaving 1 base unmatched.

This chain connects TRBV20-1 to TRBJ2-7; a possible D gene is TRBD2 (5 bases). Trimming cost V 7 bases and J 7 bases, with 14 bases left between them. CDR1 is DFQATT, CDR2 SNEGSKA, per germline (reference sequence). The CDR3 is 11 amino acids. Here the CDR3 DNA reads TGCAGTGTTCCGACGGGGTGGGAGCAGTACTTC. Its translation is CSVPTGWEQYF.

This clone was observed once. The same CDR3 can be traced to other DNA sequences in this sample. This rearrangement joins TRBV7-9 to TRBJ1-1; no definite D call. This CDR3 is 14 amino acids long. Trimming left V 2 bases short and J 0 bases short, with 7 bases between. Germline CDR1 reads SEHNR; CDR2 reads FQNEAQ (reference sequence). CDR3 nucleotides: TGTGCCAGCAGCTTAACAGCTTTGAACACTGAAGCTTTCTTT. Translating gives CASSLTALNTEAFF. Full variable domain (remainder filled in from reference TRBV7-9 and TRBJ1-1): DTGVSQNPRHKITKRGQNVTFRCDPISEHNRLYWYRQTLGQGPEFLTYFQNEAQLEKSRLLSDRFSAERPKGSFSTLEIQRTEQGDSAMYLCASSLTALNTEAFFGQGTRLTVV.

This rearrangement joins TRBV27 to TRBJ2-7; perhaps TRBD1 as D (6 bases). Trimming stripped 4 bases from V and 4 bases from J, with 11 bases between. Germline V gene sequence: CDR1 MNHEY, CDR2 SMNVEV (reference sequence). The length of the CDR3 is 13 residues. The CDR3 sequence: CASSWDISYEQYF. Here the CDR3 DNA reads TGTGCCAGCAGTTGGGACATCTCATACGAGCAGTACTTC.

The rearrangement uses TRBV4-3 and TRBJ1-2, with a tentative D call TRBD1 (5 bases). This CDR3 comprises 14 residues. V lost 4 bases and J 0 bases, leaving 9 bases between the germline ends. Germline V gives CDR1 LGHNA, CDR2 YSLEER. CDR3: CASSPQTANYGYTF. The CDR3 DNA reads TGCGCCAGCAGCCCCCAGACAGCTAACTATGGCTACACCTTC.

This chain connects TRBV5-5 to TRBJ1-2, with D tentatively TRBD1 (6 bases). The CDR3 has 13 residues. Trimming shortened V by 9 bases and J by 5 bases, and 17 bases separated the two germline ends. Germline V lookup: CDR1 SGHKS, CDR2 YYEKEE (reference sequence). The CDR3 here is CAILSGTLYGYTF. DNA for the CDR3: TGTGCCATCCTTTCCGGGACACTGTATGGCTACACCTTC.

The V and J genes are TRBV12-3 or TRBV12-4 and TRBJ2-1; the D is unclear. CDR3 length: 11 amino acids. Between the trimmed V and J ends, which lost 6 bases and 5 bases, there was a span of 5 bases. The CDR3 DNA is TGTGCCAGCAGGGCCAACAATGAGCAGTTCTTC. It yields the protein CASRANNEQFF.

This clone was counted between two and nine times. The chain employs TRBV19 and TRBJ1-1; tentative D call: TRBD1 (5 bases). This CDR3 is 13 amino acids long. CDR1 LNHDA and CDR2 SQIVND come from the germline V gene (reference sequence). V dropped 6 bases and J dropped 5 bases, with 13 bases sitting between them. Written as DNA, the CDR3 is TGTGCCAGTAGCAGGGAAAGGAAAACTGAAGCTTTCTTT. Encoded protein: CASSRERKTEAFF.